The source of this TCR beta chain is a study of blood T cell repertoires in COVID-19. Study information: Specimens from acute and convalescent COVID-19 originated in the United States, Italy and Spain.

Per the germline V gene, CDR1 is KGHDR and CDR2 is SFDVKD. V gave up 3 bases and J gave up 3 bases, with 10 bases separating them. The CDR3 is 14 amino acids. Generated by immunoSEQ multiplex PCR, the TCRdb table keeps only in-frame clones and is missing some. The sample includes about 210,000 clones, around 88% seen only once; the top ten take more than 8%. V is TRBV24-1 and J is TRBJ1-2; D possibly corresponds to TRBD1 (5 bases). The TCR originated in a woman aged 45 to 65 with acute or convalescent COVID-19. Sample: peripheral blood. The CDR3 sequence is CATSDPREDYGYTF. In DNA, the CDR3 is TGTGCCACCAGTGATCCCAGGGAGGACTATGGCTACACCTTC.